One sample yielded the 16 T cell receptor beta chains listed below, sequenced in a study of siplizumab effects on memory and regulatory T cells. TCRdb's table, derived via immunoSEQ multiplex PCR, lists solely in-frame clones and lacks some. The sample shows roughly 70,000 clones, just over 90% of them seen only once. Sequenced material: CD8+ T cells sorted from blood. These receptors all stem from a human donor in good health.

The rearrangement links TRBV11-2 to TRBJ1-1; D is ambiguous. Germline assignment: CDR1 SGHAT and CDR2 FQNNGV. The V and J ends lost 1 base and 5 bases respectively, with 8 bases between them. CDR3 length: 13 amino acids. The CDR3 DNA is TGTGCCAGCAGCTTAGCTCGGGTGACTGAAGCTTTCTTT. As protein: CASSLARVTEAFF.

This chain uses TRBV28 with TRBJ1-2, with D possibly being TRBD1 (5 bases). Germline CDR1 is MDHEN and CDR2 is SYDVKM. V was trimmed by 3 bases and J by 5 bases, leaving 19 bases between them. This CDR3 has 16 amino acids. CDR3 protein: CASSFPGRDSVYGYTF. In DNA form, the CDR3 reads TGTGCCAGCAGTTTTCCGGGACGGGATTCTGTTTATGGCTACACCTTC.

V and J are TRBV19 and TRBJ2-2; TRBD2 matches at 12 bases. V lost 7 bases and J lost 1; bases outside the gene matches: 13. This CDR3 is 19 amino acids long. Germline CDR1 and CDR2: LNHDA and SQIVND (reference sequence). DNA for the CDR3: TGTGCCAGTAAAGATCGACTAGCGGGGGCCCTGATGAACACCGGGGAGCTGTTTTTT. Amino acid sequence: CASKDRLAGALMNTGELFF.

The rearrangement uses TRBV13 and TRBJ1-1; maybe TRBD1 (6 bases). Looked up from germline, CDR1 is PRHDT and CDR2 is FYEKMQ (reference sequence). This CDR3 region has 14 residues. Trimming stripped 4 bases from V and 0 bases from J, with 9 bases between. The CDR3 sequence is CASSSGHMNTEAFF. As DNA, the CDR3 is TGTGCCAGCAGCTCGGGACACATGAACACTGAAGCTTTCTTT.

This clone was detected once. The chain joins TRBV27 to TRBJ2-7, with TRBD1 matching 8 bases. Losses at the gene ends were 2 bases for V and 3 bases for J; bases not matched to a gene: 3. Per the germline V gene, CDR1 is MNHEY and CDR2 is SMNVEV (reference sequence). This CDR3 comprises 14 residues. This CDR3 is CASSLRGQGYEQYF. In nucleotides, the CDR3 is TGTGCCAGCAGTTTACGTGGACAGGGCTACGAGCAGTACTTC.

This clone has only a few counts. CDR3 residues: CASSLSGTYEQYF. The CDR3 DNA sequence: TGTGCCAGCAGCTTATCGGGGACCTACGAGCAGTACTTC. V usage is TRBV11-2 and J usage is TRBJ2-7; tentatively, D is TRBD2 (5 bases). There are 13 residues in the CDR3. V lost 2 bases to trimming and J lost 2 bases, with 7 bases between them. Per germline, CDR1 SGHAT and CDR2 FQNNGV. Complete variable domain (other parts from reference TRBV11-2 and TRBJ2-7): EAGVAQSPRYKIIEKRQSVAFWCNPISGHATLYWYQQILGQGPKLLIQFQNNGVVDDSQLPKDRFSAERLKGVDSTLKIQPAKLEDSAVYLCASSLSGTYEQYFGPGTRLTVT.

The chain joins TRBV5-6 to TRBJ1-3; D uncertain. The CDR3 has 11 residues. The germline V and J ends were trimmed by 2 bases and 4 bases, with 1 base remaining between them. Looked up from germline, CDR1 is SGHDT and CDR2 is YYEEEE. The CDR3 reads CASSFGNTIYF. The CDR3 nucleotides read TGTGCCAGCAGCTTCGGAAACACCATATATTTT. The whole variable domain, filled in from reference TRBV5-6 and TRBJ1-3, reads DAGVTQSPTHLIKTRGQQVTLRCSPKSGHDTVSWYQQALGQGPQFIFQYYEEEERQRGNFPDRFSGHQFPNYSSELNVNALLLGDSALYLCASSFGNTIYFGEGSWLTVV.

Only one count was recorded for this clone. This rearrangement joins TRBV10-3 to TRBJ2-6; TRBD2 is a possible D gene (5 bases). The germline gives CDR1 ENHRY, CDR2 SYGVKD. Trimming left V 8 bases short and J 0 bases short, with 17 bases between. The CDR3 spans 17 residues. The chain's CDR3 is CAIEARTSDSGANVLTF. The CDR3 nucleotides are TGTGCCATCGAGGCAAGGACTTCTGACTCTGGGGCCAACGTCCTGACTTTC.

This clone was counted once. This chain uses TRBV27 with TRBJ2-1; D perhaps matches TRBD2 (5 bases). This CDR3 region has 13 residues. Germline-derived CDR1 and CDR2 are MNHEY and SMNVEV (reference sequence). The V and J ends lost 2 bases and 8 bases respectively, with 10 bases between them. The CDR3 is CASSLPGLDEQFF. Here the CDR3 DNA reads TGTGCCAGCAGTTTACCGGGGTTGGATGAGCAGTTCTTC.

The rearrangement joins TRBV6-9 to TRBJ2-3, with D possibly being TRBD1 (5 bases). Trimming took off 3 bases at V and 0 bases at J, with 7 bases between the two ends. CDR1 MNHGY and CDR2 SVAAGI come from the germline V gene. The CDR3 extends over 14 amino acids. The DNA for the CDR3 is TGTGCCAGCAGTTACGCAGGGAGCACAGATACGCAGTATTTT. It encodes CASSYAGSTDTQYF.

In this sample, this clone turned up a few times. The chain carries TRBV10-3 and TRBJ1-2, with D hard to call. CDR1 is ENHRY and CDR2 is SYGVKD in the germline V gene. The CDR3 is 13 amino acids. V was trimmed by 3 bases and J by 5 bases, leaving 10 bases between them. CDR3 loop: CAISDWALYGYTF. The CDR3 DNA follows: TGTGCCATCAGTGATTGGGCCCTTTATGGCTACACCTTC.

This sequence joins TRBV7-3 and TRBJ2-3; 7 bases map to TRBD2. CDR3 length equals 15 residues. Germline CDR1 and CDR2: SGHTA and FQGTGA. J lost 1 base, V lost 5 bases, and 6 bases had no gene match. CDR3 amino acids: CASSPLGGGTDTQYF. The CDR3 DNA reads as TGTGCCAGCAGCCCCTTGGGGGGGGGCACAGATACGCAGTATTTT.

This clone appeared a single time. V usage is TRBV7-3 and J usage is TRBJ2-3, with D perhaps being TRBD1 or TRBD2 (5 bases each). Germline lookup yields CDR1 SGHTA and CDR2 FQGTGA. V lost 4 bases to trimming and J lost 2 bases, with 16 bases between them. The CDR3 contains 16 residues. DNA for the CDR3: TGTGCCAGCAGCTCCGGGGCCCCGCGAATCACAGATACGCAGTATTTT. Translating gives CASSSGAPRITDTQYF.

The chain employs TRBV28 and TRBJ1-2; TRBD1 agrees at 10 bases. This CDR3 spans 16 amino acids. Germline CDR1 is MDHEN and CDR2 is SYDVKM. Germline trimming cut 7 bases from V and 4 bases from J; bases unmatched to any gene: 12. CDR3 residues: CASTPYPGTGVYGYTF. The DNA for the CDR3 is TGTGCCAGCACCCCTTATCCGGGGACAGGGGTCTATGGCTACACCTTC.

The chain joins TRBV9 to TRBJ2-3; no clear D gene. Trimming stripped 2 bases from V and 3 bases from J, with 10 bases between. This CDR3 has 14 residues. Germline assignment: CDR1 SGDLS and CDR2 YYNGEE. CDR3 region: CASSVEQTTDTQYF. The CDR3 DNA reads TGTGCCAGCAGCGTCGAGCAAACAACAGATACGCAGTATTTT.

The rearrangement uses TRBV10-1 and TRBJ2-5, with D perhaps TRBD1 (6 bases). The CDR3 loop spans 13 amino acids. V lost 6 bases and J 0 bases, leaving 8 bases between the germline ends. Germline V gives CDR1 WNHNN, CDR2 SYGVQD (reference sequence). CDR3 protein: CASSDRYQETQYF. As DNA, the CDR3 is TGCGCCAGCAGCGACAGGTACCAAGAGACCCAGTACTTC.